This T cell receptor (beta chain) was sequenced during a study of tumor-infiltrating lymphocytes in localized non-small cell lung cancer. The germline V gene encodes CDR1 SGHNT and CDR2 YYREEE (reference sequence). The CDR3 is 15 amino acids. The V segment lost 4 bases and the J segment 2 bases; nucleotides outside the gene matches: 7. Notes on the study in general: Not all patients were TCR sequenced, owing to tissue quantity. Tumor T-cell fraction from TCR sequencing was not associated with recurrence-free survival (p = 0.61).

Profiled with immunoSEQ multiplex PCR; TCRdb holds only in-frame clones, not every one. The sample holds 5,500 to 8,500 clones, roughly 74% seen once. A word on this clone: Antigen unknown.

The chain uses TRBV5-4 and TRBJ2-5; 8 nucleotides match TRBD1. The sequenced material came from lung tumor tissue. The clonotype was recovered from a human donor with non-small cell lung cancer. In DNA form, the CDR3 reads TGTGCCAGCAGCCCCGGGACAGGCAATCAAGAGACCCAGTACTTC. Amino acid sequence: CASSPGTGNQETQYF.